The source of this T cell receptor (beta chain) is a study of T cells in Graves' hyperthyroidism and ophthalmopathy. Extraction of PBMCs used more than 8.5 ml of fresh peripheral blood. This clonotype was counted many times. Amplification targeted TCR beta CDR3 regions from RNA transcripts. HTBI primers were employed in a first-round RT-PCR of the TCR CDR3. Each CDR3 protein is one row after TCRdb ran MiXCR on the multiplex PCR reads. The top ten hold over 25% of the sample, which has 350,000 to 450,000 distinct CDR3 sequences, over 12% seen once. V shed 5 bases and J shed 5 bases, with 18 bases lying between them. Germline V gives CDR1 SEHNR, CDR2 FQNEAQ (reference sequence). CDR3 length: 16 amino acids.

The receptor was derived from a man aged 50 to 60 with Graves' ophthalmopathy. Sample: blood. This rearrangement joins TRBV7-9 to TRBJ1-4; no definite D call. CDR3 nucleotides: TGTGCCAGCAGCCCAACTACGACTCGGAGAAATGAAAAACTGTTTTTT. It translates to CASSPTTTRRNEKLFF.